This T cell receptor beta chain was observed in a study of human T cells and chemical hapten exposure. For the study at large: Throughout the approximately 24-week study, diphenylcyclopropenone was applied weekly to the patients' scalps.

Noted time point: patch test 2, 6 weeks after DPC sensitization. Treatment defined: therapeutic diphenylcyclopropenone sensitization with weekly scalp DPC. Via MiXCR, TCRdb re-called the RACE reads, giving one row per CDR3 protein. Of about 40,000 distinct CDR3 sequences listed, approximately 3.4% are singletons. CDR1 is MNHEY and CDR2 is SMNVEV in the germline V gene (reference sequence). V lost 5 bases, J lost 1 base, and 8 bases lay in between. This CDR3 has 14 residues. This clonotype was seen many times. The TCR originated in a middle-aged man with alopecia areata. Some clones in this sample may be carry-over from other donors' samples. This specimen consisted of whole blood, obtained in connection with sensitization to the hapten diphenylcyclopropenone (DPC). The chain joins TRBV27 to TRBJ2-2; no reliable D call. The CDR3 spells CASSPSLNTGELFF. DNA of the CDR3: TGTGCCAGCAGTCCCAGCCTGAACACCGGGGAGCTGTTTTTT.